The rows below give T cell receptor beta chains drawn from one sample of a study of PD-L1 blockade in urothelial cancer. Here immunoSEQ multiplex PCR was the method, and the copy in TCRdb shows in-frame clones only, minus some. There are 80,000 to 130,000 clones in the sample; about 90% occur only once, and about 0.91% lies in the top ten. The starting material was PBMCs, obtained around atezolizumab (anti-PD-L1) treatment. These receptors came from a woman older than 75 with urothelial cancer. Each CDR3 is given with its conserved first and last residue. D genes are given only for firm matches. Size is stated for part of the rows, as once, few or many counts, or as a class when the clone is expanded.

CDR3 protein: CASSQDRARYNEQFF; J gene: TRBJ2-1; clone size: -; V gene: TRBV27; D gene: TRBD1
CDR3 protein: CASSNNYHQQFF; J gene: TRBJ2-1; clone size: few; V gene: TRBV6-5; D gene: -
CDR3 protein: CASSQQTGLNEKLFF; J gene: TRBJ1-4; clone size: -; V gene: TRBV7-9; D gene: -
CDR3 protein: CASSFGPSVTNEKLFF; J gene: TRBJ1-4; clone size: -; V gene: TRBV5-1; D gene: -
CDR3 protein: CASSEGADTEAFF; J gene: TRBJ1-1; clone size: -; V gene: TRBV9; D gene: TRBD1
CDR3 protein: CASSLLSSWRGGTEAFF; J gene: TRBJ1-1; clone size: once; V gene: TRBV7-9; D gene: -
CDR3 protein: CASSLSGNQPQHF; J gene: TRBJ1-5; clone size: few; V gene: TRBV27; D gene: -
CDR3 protein: CASSQDRPSGRNTGELFF; J gene: TRBJ2-2; clone size: -; V gene: TRBV14; D gene: TRBD2
CDR3 protein: CASSPSGRAFGEQFF; J gene: TRBJ2-1; clone size: -; V gene: TRBV19; D gene: TRBD2
CDR3 protein: CASSDGGGGQFF; J gene: TRBJ2-1; clone size: -; V gene: TRBV6-4; D gene: -
CDR3 protein: CASSLGGGAEQYF; J gene: TRBJ2-7; clone size: -; V gene: TRBV5-4; D gene: -
CDR3 protein: CASSRQGIPYEQYF; J gene: -; clone size: -; V gene: TRBV6-5; D gene: TRBD1
CDR3 protein: CASSVGWGRAADTQYF; J gene: TRBJ2-3; clone size: -; V gene: TRBV9; D gene: -
CDR3 protein: CASSPPQGTGGNEQFF; J gene: TRBJ2-1; clone size: -; V gene: TRBV5-4; D gene: TRBD1
CDR3 protein: CASSLGLLAGGGEQYF; J gene: TRBJ2-7; clone size: -; V gene: TRBV11-3; D gene: TRBD2
CDR3 protein: CASSVGRDRGQPQHF; J gene: TRBJ1-5; clone size: once; V gene: TRBV9; D gene: TRBD1
CDR3 protein: CATWKRARDQPQHF; J gene: TRBJ1-5; clone size: -; V gene: TRBV28; D gene: -
CDR3 protein: CASSPTLQGVREQYF; J gene: TRBJ2-7; clone size: few; V gene: TRBV28; D gene: TRBD1
CDR3 protein: CASSQGLAGAVEQFF; J gene: TRBJ2-1; clone size: once; V gene: TRBV14; D gene: TRBD2
CDR3 protein: CASSWTGGRTNQPQHF; J gene: TRBJ1-5; clone size: -; V gene: TRBV28; D gene: TRBD1
CDR3 protein: CASSGGPGSAEAFF; J gene: TRBJ1-1; clone size: -; V gene: TRBV9; D gene: -
CDR3 protein: CVRSHNERAPRSIGQYF; J gene: TRBJ2-7; clone size: -; V gene: TRBV7-5; D gene: -
CDR3 protein: CASSHRGTGADTQYF; J gene: TRBJ2-3; clone size: -; V gene: TRBV11-3; D gene: TRBD1